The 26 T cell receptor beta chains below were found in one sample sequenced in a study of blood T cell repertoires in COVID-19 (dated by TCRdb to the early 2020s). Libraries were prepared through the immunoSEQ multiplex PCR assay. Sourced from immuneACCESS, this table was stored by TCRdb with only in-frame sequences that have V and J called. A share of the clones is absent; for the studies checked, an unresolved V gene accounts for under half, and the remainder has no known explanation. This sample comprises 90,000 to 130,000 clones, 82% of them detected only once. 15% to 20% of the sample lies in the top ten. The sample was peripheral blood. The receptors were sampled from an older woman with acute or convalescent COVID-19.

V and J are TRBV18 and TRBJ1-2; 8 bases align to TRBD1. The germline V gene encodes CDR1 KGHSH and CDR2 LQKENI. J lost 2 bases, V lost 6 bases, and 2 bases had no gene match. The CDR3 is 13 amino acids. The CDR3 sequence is CASSRQGNYGYTF. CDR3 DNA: TGTGCCAGCTCCCGACAGGGGAACTATGGCTACACCTTC.

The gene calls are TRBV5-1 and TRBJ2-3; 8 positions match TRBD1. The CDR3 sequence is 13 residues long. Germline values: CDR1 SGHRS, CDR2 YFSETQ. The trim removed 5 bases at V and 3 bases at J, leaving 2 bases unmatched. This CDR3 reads CASSWTGTDTQYF. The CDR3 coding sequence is TGCGCCAGCAGTTGGACAGGGACAGATACGCAGTATTTT.

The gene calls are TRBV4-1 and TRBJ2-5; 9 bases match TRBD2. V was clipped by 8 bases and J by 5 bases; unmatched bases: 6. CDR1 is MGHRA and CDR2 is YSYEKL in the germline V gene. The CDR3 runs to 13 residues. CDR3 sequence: CASASLAGETQYF. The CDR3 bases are TGCGCCAGCGCTAGTCTAGCGGGGGAGACCCAGTACTTC.

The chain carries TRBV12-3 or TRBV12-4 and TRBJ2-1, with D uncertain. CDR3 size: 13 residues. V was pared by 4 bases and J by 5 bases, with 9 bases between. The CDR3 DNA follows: TGTGCCAGCAGTTCGGTACAGAACAATGAGCAGTTCTTC. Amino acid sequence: CASSSVQNNEQFF.

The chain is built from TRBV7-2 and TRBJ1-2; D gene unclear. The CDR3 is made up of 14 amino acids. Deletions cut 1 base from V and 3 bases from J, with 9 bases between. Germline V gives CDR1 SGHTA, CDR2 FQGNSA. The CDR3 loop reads CASSLEYGYYGYTF. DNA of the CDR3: TGTGCCAGCAGCTTAGAATACGGTTACTATGGCTACACCTTC.

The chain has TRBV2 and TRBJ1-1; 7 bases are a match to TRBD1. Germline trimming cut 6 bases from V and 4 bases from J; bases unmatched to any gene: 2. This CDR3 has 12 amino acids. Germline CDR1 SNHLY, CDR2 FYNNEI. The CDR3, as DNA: TGTGCCAGCAGCTCAGGGGGCACTGAAGCTTTCTTT. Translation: CASSSGGTEAFF. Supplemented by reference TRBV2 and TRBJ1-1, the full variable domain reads EPEVTQTPSHQVTQMGQEVILRCVPISNHLYFYWYRQILGQKVEFLVSFYNNEISEKSEIFDDQFSVERPDGSNFTLKIRSTKLEDSAMYFCASSSGGTEAFFGQGTRLTVV.

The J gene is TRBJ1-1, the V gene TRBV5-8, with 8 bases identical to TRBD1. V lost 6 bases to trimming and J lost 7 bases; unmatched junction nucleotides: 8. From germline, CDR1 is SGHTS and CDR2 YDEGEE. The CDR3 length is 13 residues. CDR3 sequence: CASNGQGPLEAFF. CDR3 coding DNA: TGTGCCAGCAACGGACAGGGACCACTTGAAGCTTTCTTT.

As DNA, the CDR3 is TGTGCCACCACAACCGGGTCGGACACTGAAGCTTTCTTT. It is translated as CATTTGSDTEAFF. The chain couples TRBV10-3 to TRBJ1-1, with no clear D. The V and J ends lost 10 bases and 3 bases respectively, with 15 bases between them. The CDR3 contains 13 residues. CDR1 ENHRY and CDR2 SYGVKD come from the germline V gene.

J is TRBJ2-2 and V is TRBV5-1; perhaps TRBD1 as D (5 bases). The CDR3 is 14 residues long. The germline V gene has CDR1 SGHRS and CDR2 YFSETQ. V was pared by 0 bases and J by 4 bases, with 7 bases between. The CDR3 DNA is TGCGCCAGCAGCTTGGGACAGCGCACCGGGGAGCTGTTTTTT. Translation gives CASSLGQRTGELFF.

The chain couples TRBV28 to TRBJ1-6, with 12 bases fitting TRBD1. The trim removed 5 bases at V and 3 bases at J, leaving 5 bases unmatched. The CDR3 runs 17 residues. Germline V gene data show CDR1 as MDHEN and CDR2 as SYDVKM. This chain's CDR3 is CASSPGTGGFYNSPLHF. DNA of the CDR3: TGTGCCAGCAGTCCCGGGACAGGGGGCTTCTATAATTCACCCCTCCACTTT.

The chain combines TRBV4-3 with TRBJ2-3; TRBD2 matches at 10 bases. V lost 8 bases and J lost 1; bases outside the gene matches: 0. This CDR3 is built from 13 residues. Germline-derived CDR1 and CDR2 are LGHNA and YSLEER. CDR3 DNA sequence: TGCGCCAGCGGGACTAGCGGCACAGATACGCAGTATTTT. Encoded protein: CASGTSGTDTQYF.

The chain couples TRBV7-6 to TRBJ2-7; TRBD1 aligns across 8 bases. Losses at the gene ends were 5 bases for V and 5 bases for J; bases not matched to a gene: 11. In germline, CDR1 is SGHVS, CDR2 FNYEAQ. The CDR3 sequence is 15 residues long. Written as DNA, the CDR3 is TGTGCCAGCAGCCCCCATGCCGGGACAGGCAACGAGCAGTACTTC. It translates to CASSPHAGTGNEQYF.

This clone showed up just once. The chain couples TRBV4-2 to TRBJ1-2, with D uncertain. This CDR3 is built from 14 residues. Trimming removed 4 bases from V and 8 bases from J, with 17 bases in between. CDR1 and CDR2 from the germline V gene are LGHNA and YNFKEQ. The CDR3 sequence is CASSPSVKGGGYTF. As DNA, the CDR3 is TGTGCCAGCAGCCCCAGCGTGAAGGGAGGAGGCTACACCTTC.

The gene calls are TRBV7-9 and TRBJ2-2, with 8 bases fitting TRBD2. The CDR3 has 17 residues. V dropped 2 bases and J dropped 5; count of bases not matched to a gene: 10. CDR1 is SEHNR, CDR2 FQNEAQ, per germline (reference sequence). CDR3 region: CASSLSTLAGYTGELFF. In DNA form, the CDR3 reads TGTGCCAGCAGCTTATCCACTTTAGCGGGGTATACCGGGGAGCTGTTTTTT. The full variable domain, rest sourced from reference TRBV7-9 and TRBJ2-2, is DTGVSQNPRHKITKRGQNVTFRCDPISEHNRLYWYRQTLGQGPEFLTYFQNEAQLEKSRLLSDRFSAERPKGSFSTLEIQRTEQGDSAMYLCASSLSTLAGYTGELFFGEGSRLTVL.

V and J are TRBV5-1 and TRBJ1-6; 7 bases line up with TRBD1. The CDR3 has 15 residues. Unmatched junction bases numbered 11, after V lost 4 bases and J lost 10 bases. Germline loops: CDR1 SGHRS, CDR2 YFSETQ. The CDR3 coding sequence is TGCGCCAGCAGCCCCAGACAGGGAAGGGACTCACCCCTCCACTTT. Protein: CASSPRQGRDSPLHF. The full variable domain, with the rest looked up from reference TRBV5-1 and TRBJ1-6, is KAGVTQTPRYLIKTRGQQVTLSCSPISGHRSVSWYQQTPGQGLQFLFEYFSETQRNKGNFPGRFSGRQFSNSRSEMNVSTLELGDSALYLCASSPRQGRDSPLHFGNGTRLTVT.

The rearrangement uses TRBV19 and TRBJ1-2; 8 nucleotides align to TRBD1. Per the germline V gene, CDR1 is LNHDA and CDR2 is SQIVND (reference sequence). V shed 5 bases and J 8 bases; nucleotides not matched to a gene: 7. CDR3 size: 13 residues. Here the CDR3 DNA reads TGTGCCAGTAGTTTTCTAACAGGGGGAGGCTACACCTTC. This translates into CASSFLTGGGYTF.

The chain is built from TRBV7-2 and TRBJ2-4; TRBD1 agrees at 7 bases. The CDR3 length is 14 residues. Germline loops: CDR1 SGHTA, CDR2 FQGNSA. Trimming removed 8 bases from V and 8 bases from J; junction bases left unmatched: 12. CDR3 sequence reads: CASSSQGFVDIQYF. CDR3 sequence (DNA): TGTGCCAGCTCCTCACAGGGGTTCGTAGACATTCAGTACTTC. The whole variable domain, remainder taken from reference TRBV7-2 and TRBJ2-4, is GAGVSQSPSNKVTEKGKDVELRCDPISGHTALYWYRQSLGQGLEFLIYFQGNSAPDKSGLPSDRFSAERTGGSVSTLTIQRTQQEDSAVYLCASSSQGFVDIQYFGAGTRLSVL.

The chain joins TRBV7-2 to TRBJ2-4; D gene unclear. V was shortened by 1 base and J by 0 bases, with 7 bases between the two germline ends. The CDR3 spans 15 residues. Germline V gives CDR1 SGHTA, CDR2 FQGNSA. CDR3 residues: CASSLGAIAKNIQYF. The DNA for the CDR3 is TGTGCCAGCAGCTTAGGGGCGATAGCCAAAAACATTCAGTACTTC.

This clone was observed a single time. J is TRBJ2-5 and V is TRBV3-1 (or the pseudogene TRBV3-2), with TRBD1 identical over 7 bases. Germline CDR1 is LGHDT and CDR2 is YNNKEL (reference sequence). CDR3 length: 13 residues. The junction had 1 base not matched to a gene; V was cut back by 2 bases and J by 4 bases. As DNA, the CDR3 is TGTGCCAGCAGCCAATACAGGGGAGAGACCCAGTACTTC. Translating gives CASSQYRGETQYF.

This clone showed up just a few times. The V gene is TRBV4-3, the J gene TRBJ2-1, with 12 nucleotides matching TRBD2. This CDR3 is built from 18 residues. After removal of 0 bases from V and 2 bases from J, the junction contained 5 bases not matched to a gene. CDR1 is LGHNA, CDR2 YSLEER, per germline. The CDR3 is CASSQDPSGGAAYNEQFF. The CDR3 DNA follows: TGCGCCAGCAGCCAAGATCCTAGCGGGGGGGCGGCCTACAATGAGCAGTTCTTC.

CDR3 in amino acids: CASSVGFRNEQFF. The CDR3 bases are TGTGCCAGCAGCGTAGGTTTCAGGAATGAGCAGTTCTTC. V usage is TRBV9 and J usage is TRBJ2-1; D not resolved. CDR3 size: 13 residues. V was trimmed by 0 bases and J by 7 bases, leaving 8 bases between them. Per the germline V gene, CDR1 is SGDLS and CDR2 is YYNGEE.

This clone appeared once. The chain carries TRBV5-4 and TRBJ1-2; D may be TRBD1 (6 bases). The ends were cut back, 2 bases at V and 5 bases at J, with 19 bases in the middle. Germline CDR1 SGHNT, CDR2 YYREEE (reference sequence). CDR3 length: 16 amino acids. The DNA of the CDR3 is TGTGCCAGCAGCTTTGCGCATGGGGGCAAGGAATATGGCTACACCTTC. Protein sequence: CASSFAHGGKEYGYTF.

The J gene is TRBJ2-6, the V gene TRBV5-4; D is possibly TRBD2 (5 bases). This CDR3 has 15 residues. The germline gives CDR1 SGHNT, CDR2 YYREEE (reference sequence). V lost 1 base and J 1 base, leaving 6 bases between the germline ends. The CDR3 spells CASSLSGSGANVLTF. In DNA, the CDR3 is TGTGCCAGCAGCTTGAGCGGATCTGGGGCCAACGTCCTGACTTTC.

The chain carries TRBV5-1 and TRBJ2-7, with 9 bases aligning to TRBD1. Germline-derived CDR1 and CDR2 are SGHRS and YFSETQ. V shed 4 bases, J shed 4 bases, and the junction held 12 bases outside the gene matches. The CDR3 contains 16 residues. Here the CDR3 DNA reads TGCGCCAGCAGCCTCACCCCGGGACAGGGTTCATACGAGCAGTACTTC. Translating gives CASSLTPGQGSYEQYF.

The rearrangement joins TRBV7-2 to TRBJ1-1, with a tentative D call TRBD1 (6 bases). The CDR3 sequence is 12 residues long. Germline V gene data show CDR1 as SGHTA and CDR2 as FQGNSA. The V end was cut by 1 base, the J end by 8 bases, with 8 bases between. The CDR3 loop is CASSLDGQEAFF. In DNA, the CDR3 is TGTGCCAGCAGCTTAGATGGACAGGAAGCTTTCTTT.

The DNA of the CDR3 is TGTGCCAGCAGTTCACAGGGGGGCTCTGAAGCTTTCTTT. Its translation is CASSSQGGSEAFF. The V call is TRBV7-3, the J call TRBJ1-1, with 8 bases fitting TRBD1. The germline V gene has CDR1 SGHTA and CDR2 FQGTGA. Trimming took 6 bases from V and 6 from J; bases not matched to a gene: 6. The CDR3 spans 13 residues.